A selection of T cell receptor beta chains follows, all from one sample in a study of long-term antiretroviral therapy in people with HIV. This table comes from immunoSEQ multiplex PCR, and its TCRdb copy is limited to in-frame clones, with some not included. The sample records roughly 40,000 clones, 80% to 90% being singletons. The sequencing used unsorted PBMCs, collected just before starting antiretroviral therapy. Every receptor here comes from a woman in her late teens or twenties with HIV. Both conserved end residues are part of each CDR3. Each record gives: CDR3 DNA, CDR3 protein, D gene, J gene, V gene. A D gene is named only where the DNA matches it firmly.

CDR3 DNA: TGTGCCAGCAGCCCAGGACCTAACTATGGCTACACCTTC
CDR3 protein: CASSPGPNYGYTF
D gene: -
J gene: TRBJ1-2
V gene: TRBV14

CDR3 DNA: TGTGCCAGCAGTCCAGGGATAGCTCAGCCCCAGCATTTT
CDR3 protein: CASSPGIAQPQHF
D gene: -
J gene: TRBJ1-5
V gene: TRBV6-6

CDR3 DNA: TGCAGCGTGGACGGAGGGGAGGTCGAGCAGTACTTC
CDR3 protein: CSVDGGEVEQYF
D gene: -
J gene: TRBJ2-7
V gene: TRBV29-1

CDR3 DNA: TGTGCCAGCAGCGGGGGGGACACCCGTAACGAGCAGTTCTTC
CDR3 protein: CASSGGDTRNEQFF
D gene: -
J gene: TRBJ2-1
V gene: TRBV9

CDR3 DNA: TGTGCCATCAGTGAGTCTTTGGACAGGGGAGTAATCGTTCAGTACTTC
CDR3 protein: CAISESLDRGVIVQYF
D gene: TRBD1
J gene: TRBJ2-4
V gene: TRBV10-3

CDR3 DNA: TGTGCCAGCAGTTACTCCCCGGGGGACACAGATACGCAGTATTTT
CDR3 protein: CASSYSPGDTDTQYF
D gene: -
J gene: TRBJ2-3
V gene: TRBV6-5

CDR3 DNA: TGTGCCAGCAGTGACAGGGGGGGAAACACCATATATTTT
CDR3 protein: CASSDRGGNTIYF
D gene: TRBD1
J gene: TRBJ1-3
V gene: TRBV6-5

CDR3 DNA: TGTGCCAGCTTGTTGGGACAGACGACTGAAGCTTTCTTT
CDR3 protein: CASLLGQTTEAFF
D gene: TRBD1
J gene: TRBJ1-1
V gene: TRBV28

CDR3 DNA: TGTGCCAGCTCGACCCCTAGAGCATTCGGCGAGCAGTTCTTC
CDR3 protein: CASSTPRAFGEQFF
D gene: -
J gene: TRBJ2-1
V gene: TRBV28

CDR3 DNA: TGTGCCAGCAGCTTCGGGACCTCCTCCTACGAGCAGTACTTC
CDR3 protein: CASSFGTSSYEQYF
D gene: -
J gene: TRBJ2-7
V gene: TRBV5-6